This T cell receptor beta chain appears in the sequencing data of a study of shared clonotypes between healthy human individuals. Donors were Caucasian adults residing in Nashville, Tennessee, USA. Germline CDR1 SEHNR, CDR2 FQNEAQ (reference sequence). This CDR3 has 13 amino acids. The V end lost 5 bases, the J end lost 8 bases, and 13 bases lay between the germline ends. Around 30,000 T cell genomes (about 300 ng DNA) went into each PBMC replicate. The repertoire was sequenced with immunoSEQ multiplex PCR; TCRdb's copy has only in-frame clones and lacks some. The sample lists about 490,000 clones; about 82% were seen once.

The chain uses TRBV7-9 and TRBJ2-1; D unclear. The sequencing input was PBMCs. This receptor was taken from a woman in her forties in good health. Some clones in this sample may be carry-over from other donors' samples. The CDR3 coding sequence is TGTGCCAGCAGCCCACGGACGTTCGATGAGCAGTTCTTC. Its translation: CASSPRTFDEQFF.